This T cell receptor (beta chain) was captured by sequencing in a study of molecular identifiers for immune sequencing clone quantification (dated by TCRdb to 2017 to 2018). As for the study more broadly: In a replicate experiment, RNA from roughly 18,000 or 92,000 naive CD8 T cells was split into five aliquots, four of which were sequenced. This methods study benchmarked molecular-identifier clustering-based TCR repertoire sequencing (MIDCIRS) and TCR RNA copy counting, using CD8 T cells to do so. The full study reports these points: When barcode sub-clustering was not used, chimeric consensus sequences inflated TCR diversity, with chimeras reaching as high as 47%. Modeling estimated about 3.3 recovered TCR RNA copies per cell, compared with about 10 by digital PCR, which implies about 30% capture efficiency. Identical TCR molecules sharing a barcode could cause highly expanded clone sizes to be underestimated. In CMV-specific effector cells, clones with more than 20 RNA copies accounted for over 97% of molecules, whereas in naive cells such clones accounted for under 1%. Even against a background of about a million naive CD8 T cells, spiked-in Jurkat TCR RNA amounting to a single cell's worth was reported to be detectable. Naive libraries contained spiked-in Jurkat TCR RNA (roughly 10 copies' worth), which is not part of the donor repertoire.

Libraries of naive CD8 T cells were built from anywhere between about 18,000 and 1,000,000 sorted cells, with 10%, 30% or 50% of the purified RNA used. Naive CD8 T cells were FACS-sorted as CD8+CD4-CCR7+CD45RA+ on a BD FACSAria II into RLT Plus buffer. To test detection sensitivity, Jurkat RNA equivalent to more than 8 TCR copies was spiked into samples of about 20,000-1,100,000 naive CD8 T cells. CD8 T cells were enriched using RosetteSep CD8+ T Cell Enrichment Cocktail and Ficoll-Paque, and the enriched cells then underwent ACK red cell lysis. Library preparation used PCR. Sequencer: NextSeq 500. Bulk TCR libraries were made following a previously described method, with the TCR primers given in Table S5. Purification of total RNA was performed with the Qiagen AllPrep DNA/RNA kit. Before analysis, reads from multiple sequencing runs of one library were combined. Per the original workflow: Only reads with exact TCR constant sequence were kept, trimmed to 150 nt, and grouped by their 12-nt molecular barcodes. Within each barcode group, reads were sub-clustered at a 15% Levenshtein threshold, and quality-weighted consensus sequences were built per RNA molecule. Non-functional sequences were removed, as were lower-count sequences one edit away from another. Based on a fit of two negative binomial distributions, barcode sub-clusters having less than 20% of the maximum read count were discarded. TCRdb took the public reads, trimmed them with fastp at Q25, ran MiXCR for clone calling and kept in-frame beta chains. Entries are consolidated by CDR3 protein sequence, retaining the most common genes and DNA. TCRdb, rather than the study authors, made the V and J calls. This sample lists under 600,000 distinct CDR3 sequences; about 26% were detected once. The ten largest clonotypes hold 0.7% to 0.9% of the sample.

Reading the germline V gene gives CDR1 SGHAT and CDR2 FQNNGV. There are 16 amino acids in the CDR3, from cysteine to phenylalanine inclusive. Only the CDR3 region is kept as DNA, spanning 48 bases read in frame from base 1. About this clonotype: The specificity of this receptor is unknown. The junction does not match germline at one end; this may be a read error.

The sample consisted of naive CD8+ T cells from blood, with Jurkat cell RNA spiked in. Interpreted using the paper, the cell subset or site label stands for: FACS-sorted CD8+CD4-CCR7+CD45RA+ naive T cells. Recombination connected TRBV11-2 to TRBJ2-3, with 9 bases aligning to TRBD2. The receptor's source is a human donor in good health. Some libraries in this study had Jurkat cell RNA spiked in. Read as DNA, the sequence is TGTGCCAGCAGCGCACACCGACTAGCGGACACAGCTACGCAGTATTTT. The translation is CASSAHRLADTATQYF.